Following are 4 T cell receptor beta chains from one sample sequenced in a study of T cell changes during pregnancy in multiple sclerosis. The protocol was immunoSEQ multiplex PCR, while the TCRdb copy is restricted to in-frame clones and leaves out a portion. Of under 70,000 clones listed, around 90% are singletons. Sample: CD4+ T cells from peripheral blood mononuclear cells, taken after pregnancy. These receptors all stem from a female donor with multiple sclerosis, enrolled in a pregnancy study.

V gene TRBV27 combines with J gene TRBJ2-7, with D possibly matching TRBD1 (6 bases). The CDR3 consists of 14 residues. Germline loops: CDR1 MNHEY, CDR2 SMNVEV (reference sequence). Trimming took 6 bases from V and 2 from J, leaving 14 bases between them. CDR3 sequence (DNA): TGTGCCAGCAGAACCGGGACAAAGACCTACGAGCAGTACTTC. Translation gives CASRTGTKTYEQYF.

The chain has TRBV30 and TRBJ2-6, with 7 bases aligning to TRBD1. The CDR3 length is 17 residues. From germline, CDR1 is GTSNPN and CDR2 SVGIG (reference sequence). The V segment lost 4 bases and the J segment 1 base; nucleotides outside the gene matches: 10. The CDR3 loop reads CAWKTGQHLSGANVLTF. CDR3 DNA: TGTGCCTGGAAGACGGGACAGCATCTTTCTGGGGCCAACGTCCTGACTTTC. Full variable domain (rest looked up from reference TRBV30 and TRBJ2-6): SQTIHQWPATLVQPVGSPLSLECTVEGTSNPNLYWYRQAAGRGLQLLFYSVGIGQISSEVPQNLSASRPQDRQFILSSKKLLLSDSGFYLCAWKTGQHLSGANVLTFGAGSRLTVL.

CDR3: CAWSKTGTYYGYTF. In DNA form, the CDR3 reads TGTGCCTGGTCTAAGACCGGGACATACTATGGCTACACCTTC. The rearrangement uses TRBV30 and TRBJ1-2, with a possible D match to TRBD1 (6 bases). Trimming took off 5 bases at V and 3 bases at J, with 16 bases between the two ends. This CDR3 region has 14 residues. Looked up from germline, CDR1 is GTSNPN and CDR2 is SVGIG (reference sequence).

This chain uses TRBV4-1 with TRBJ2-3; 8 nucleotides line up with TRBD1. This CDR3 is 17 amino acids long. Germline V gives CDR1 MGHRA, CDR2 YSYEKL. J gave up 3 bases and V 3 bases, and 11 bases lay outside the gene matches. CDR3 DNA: TGCGCCAGCAGCCAGGGAAGGACAGGGAGGAAAACAGATACGCAGTATTTT. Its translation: CASSQGRTGRKTDTQYF.